This T cell receptor (beta chain) was documented in a study of blood T cell repertoires in COVID-19. In the authors' workflow: Amplifying reference gene primers gave estimates of nucleated cell counts. Sequencing used immunoSEQ multiplex PCR; TCRdb keeps in-frame clones, though not all of them. V, J and clone size reflect that table, while D and trimming were determined from the DNA. The repertoire holds about 110,000 clones, with 87% as singletons. The CDR3 length is 15 residues. V shed 7 bases, J shed 6 bases, and the junction held 13 bases outside the gene matches. CDR1 and CDR2 from the germline V gene are SGHDT and YYEEEE.

The receptor comes from a human donor in a cohort sampled during active COVID-19. The chain is built from TRBV5-6 and TRBJ1-2; 9 bases are a match to TRBD1. The source material was peripheral blood. The DNA for the CDR3 is TGTGCCAGCCGCCCTTGGACAGGGGTTTCCCATGGCTACACCTTC. Encoded protein: CASRPWTGVSHGYTF. The full variable domain, completed using reference TRBV5-6 and TRBJ1-2, is DAGVTQSPTHLIKTRGQQVTLRCSPKSGHDTVSWYQQALGQGPQFIFQYYEEEERQRGNFPDRFSGHQFPNYSSELNVNALLLGDSALYLCASRPWTGVSHGYTFGSGTRLTVV.